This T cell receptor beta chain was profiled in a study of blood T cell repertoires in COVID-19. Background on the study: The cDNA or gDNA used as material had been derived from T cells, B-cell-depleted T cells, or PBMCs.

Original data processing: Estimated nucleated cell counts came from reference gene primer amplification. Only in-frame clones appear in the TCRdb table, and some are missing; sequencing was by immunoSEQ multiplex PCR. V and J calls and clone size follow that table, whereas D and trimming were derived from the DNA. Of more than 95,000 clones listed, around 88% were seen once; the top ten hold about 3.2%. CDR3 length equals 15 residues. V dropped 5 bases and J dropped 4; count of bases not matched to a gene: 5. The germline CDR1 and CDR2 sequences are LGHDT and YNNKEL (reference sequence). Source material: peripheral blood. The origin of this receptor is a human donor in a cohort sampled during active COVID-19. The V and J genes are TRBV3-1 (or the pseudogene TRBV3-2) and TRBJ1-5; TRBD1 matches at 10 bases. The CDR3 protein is CASSGTGVMNQPQHF. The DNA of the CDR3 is TGTGCCAGCAGCGGGACAGGGGTAATGAATCAGCCCCAGCATTTT.